A single sample gave rise to the 22 T cell receptor beta chains below, sequenced in a study of identifying expanded T cells in peripheral blood. Clones were sequenced by immunoSEQ multiplex PCR, and TCRdb holds only the in-frame ones, with some missing. The repertoire holds 100,000 to 110,000 clones, 88% seen once, with 4.5% to 6.5% in the top ten. Sample: blood. Receptors were obtained from a person between 18 and 75 years old in good health.

This rearrangement joins TRBV30 to TRBJ1-2; TRBD1 agrees at 7 bases. CDR3 length: 15 amino acids. CDR1 and CDR2 from the germline V gene are GTSNPN and SVGIG (reference sequence). V shed 0 bases, J shed 1 base, and the junction held 5 bases outside the gene matches. The CDR3 DNA follows: TGTGCCTGGAGTGTAGGCACAGGGGTTAACTATGGCTACACCTTC. It yields the protein CAWSVGTGVNYGYTF. The full variable domain, its missing parts supplied by reference TRBV30 and TRBJ1-2, is SQTIHQWPATLVQPVGSPLSLECTVEGTSNPNLYWYRQAAGRGLQLLFYSVGIGQISSEVPQNLSASRPQDRQFILSSKKLLLSDSGFYLCAWSVGTGVNYGYTFGSGTRLTVV.

V and J are TRBV11-2 and TRBJ2-4, with a tentative D call TRBD1 (5 bases). This CDR3 comprises 12 residues. The germline CDR1 and CDR2 sequences are SGHAT and FQNNGV. Trimming shortened V by 5 bases and J by 9 bases, and 11 bases separated the two germline ends. The CDR3 DNA follows: TGTGCCAGCAGCCGCACAGGTGTCATTCAGTACTTC. Translation: CASSRTGVIQYF. The full variable domain, with the rest looked up from reference TRBV11-2 and TRBJ2-4, is EAGVAQSPRYKIIEKRQSVAFWCNPISGHATLYWYQQILGQGPKLLIQFQNNGVVDDSQLPKDRFSAERLKGVDSTLKIQPAKLEDSAVYLCASSRTGVIQYFGAGTRLSVL.

J is TRBJ2-5 and V is TRBV10-3; the D is unclear. The CDR3 is 13 residues long. V lost 0 bases to trimming and J lost 2 bases, with 4 bases between them. Germline V CDR1 and CDR2: ENHRY, SYGVKD. The CDR3 is CAISESPQETQYF. Written as DNA, the CDR3 is TGTGCCATCAGTGAGTCCCCACAAGAGACCCAGTACTTC.

The gene calls are TRBV13 and TRBJ2-3; no reliable D call. The CDR3 loop spans 14 amino acids. Trimming removed 3 bases at V and 3 bases at J, with 10 bases between. The V gene's germline CDR1 is PRHDT and CDR2 FYEKMQ (reference sequence). For the CDR3, the DNA is TGTGCCAGCAGCTTCTCTAGTTGGACAGATACGCAGTATTTT. Translated: CASSFSSWTDTQYF. Filled out from reference TRBV13 and TRBJ2-3, the complete variable domain reads AAGVIQSPRHLIKEKRETATLKCYPIPRHDTVYWYQQGPGQDPQFLISFYEKMQSDKGSIPDRFSAQQFSDYHSELNMSSLELGDSALYFCASSFSSWTDTQYFGPGTRLTVL.

The rearrangement joins TRBV7-2 to TRBJ2-5; 7 bases map to TRBD2. Trimming cost V 2 bases and J 5 bases; bases outside gene matches: 8. Germline loops: CDR1 SGHTA, CDR2 FQGNSA. CDR3 length equals 15 residues. The CDR3 DNA is TGTGCCAGCAGCTTACAATACGGGGGAGGGGAGACCCAGTACTTC. This translates into CASSLQYGGGETQYF.

This clone was observed a few times. The rearrangement joins TRBV13 to TRBJ1-3; D not certain. Per germline, CDR1 PRHDT and CDR2 FYEKMQ (reference sequence). The CDR3 is made up of 13 amino acids. The germline V and J ends were trimmed by 4 bases and 4 bases, with 8 bases remaining between them. The CDR3 sequence is CASSSPTGNTIYF. CDR3 DNA sequence: TGTGCCAGCAGCTCCCCAACCGGAAACACCATATATTTT.

This clone appeared a single time. V and J are TRBV7-2 and TRBJ2-3; D uncertain. Trimming shortened V by 2 bases and J by 3 bases, and 0 bases separated the two germline ends. CDR1 is SGHTA and CDR2 is FQGNSA in the germline V gene. This CDR3 comprises 11 residues. In DNA, the CDR3 is TGTGCCAGCAGCTTAACAGATACGCAGTATTTT. Its protein product is CASSLTDTQYF.

The gene calls are TRBV27 and TRBJ1-2; D might be TRBD1 (5 bases). Germline CDR1 MNHEY, CDR2 SMNVEV (reference sequence). CDR3 length: 14 amino acids. Trimming stripped 2 bases from V and 9 bases from J, with 16 bases between. The CDR3 DNA sequence: TGTGCCAGCAGTTTACTAAGTGGGGGAGTGAGCTACACCTTC. This gives the protein CASSLLSGGVSYTF.

This chain uses TRBV4-1 with TRBJ2-3; 10 bases are a match to TRBD2. This CDR3 region has 18 residues. With 0 bases clipped from V and 1 base from J, the junction kept 7 bases outside the gene matches. Per germline, CDR1 MGHRA and CDR2 YSYEKL. CDR3 sequence (DNA): TGCGCCAGCAGCCAAGAGTGGGAACTAGCGGGGCGCACAGATACGCAGTATTTT. This translates into CASSQEWELAGRTDTQYF.

The J gene is TRBJ1-2, the V gene TRBV6-4; weak D call: TRBD1 (5 bases). V was clipped by 5 bases and J by 2 bases, with 18 bases between them. This CDR3 spans 16 amino acids. CDR1 and CDR2 (germline): MRHNA, SNTAGT. CDR3 protein: CASSPRYGGENYGYTF. The CDR3 DNA sequence: TGTGCCAGCAGTCCCCGGTATGGGGGGGAGAACTATGGCTACACCTTC.

The chain carries TRBV7-9 and TRBJ2-7; TRBD1 agrees at 9 bases. V dropped 9 bases and J dropped 3; count of bases not matched to a gene: 6. Germline V lookup: CDR1 SEHNR, CDR2 FQNEAQ (reference sequence). The CDR3 is 13 residues long. CDR3 DNA: TGTGCCAGTGGACAGGGGTTATTCTACGAGCAGTACTTC. Protein sequence: CASGQGLFYEQYF. Full variable domain (rest looked up from reference TRBV7-9 and TRBJ2-7): DTGVSQNPRHKITKRGQNVTFRCDPISEHNRLYWYRQTLGQGPEFLTYFQNEAQLEKSRLLSDRFSAERPKGSFSTLEIQRTEQGDSAMYLCASGQGLFYEQYFGPGTRLTVT.

There are a few counts of this clone. The chain links TRBV6-5 to TRBJ1-1; tentative D call: TRBD1 (6 bases). CDR1 is MNHEY and CDR2 is SVGAGI in the germline V gene. V lost 10 bases to trimming and J lost 4 bases, with 16 bases between them. The CDR3 runs 13 residues. The CDR3 protein is CATYTGRFTEAFF. CDR3 bases: TGTGCCACATACACAGGGCGTTTCACTGAAGCTTTCTTT.

The gene calls are TRBV6-5 and TRBJ2-7, with D perhaps matching TRBD1 or TRBD2 (5 bases each). Germline lookup yields CDR1 MNHEY and CDR2 SVGAGI. The CDR3 totals 15 residues. The V end was cut by 5 bases, the J end by 5 bases, with 19 bases between. The CDR3 nucleotides are TGTGCCAGCAGTCCAACCGGGACCCTCGGGCACGAGCAGTACTTC. Encoded protein: CASSPTGTLGHEQYF.

The chain uses TRBV10-1 and TRBJ2-1; TRBD1 matches at 11 bases. This CDR3 region has 15 residues. Germline assignment: CDR1 WNHNN and CDR2 SYGVQD (reference sequence). V dropped 0 bases and J dropped 6; count of bases not matched to a gene: 1. The CDR3 spells CASSESGTGGNEQFF. The CDR3 DNA reads TGCGCCAGCAGTGAGTCAGGGACAGGGGGCAATGAGCAGTTCTTC.

The genes are TRBV4-1 and TRBJ2-1; unclear D gene. CDR1 and CDR2 (germline): MGHRA, YSYEKL. The CDR3 runs 15 residues. V was pared by 6 bases and J by 1 base, with 13 bases between. CDR3 in DNA: TGCGCCAGCAGTCGAGAGGCTACGTCCTACAATGAGCAGTTCTTC. It encodes CASSREATSYNEQFF.

V gene TRBV4-1 combines with J gene TRBJ2-7; the D gene is possibly TRBD2 (6 bases). V lost 6 bases to trimming and J lost 4 bases, with 16 bases between them. Germline CDR1 reads MGHRA; CDR2 reads YSYEKL. This CDR3 contains 14 residues. This chain's CDR3 is CASRAGPRGYEQYF. In DNA form, the CDR3 reads TGCGCCAGCAGGGCGGGGCCCCGCGGGTACGAGCAGTACTTC.

Only a few counts were recorded for this clone. The chain carries TRBV5-1 and TRBJ1-1; tentative D call: TRBD1 (5 bases). Trimming cost V 7 bases and J 3 bases, with 13 bases left between them. The CDR3 is 13 residues long. Germline lookup yields CDR1 SGHRS and CDR2 YFSETQ. The CDR3 is CASRPRDDTEAFF. CDR3 bases: TGCGCCAGCCGACCTAGGGACGACACTGAAGCTTTCTTT.

V is TRBV18 and J is TRBJ2-6; 8 bases map to TRBD1. Trimming cost V 0 bases and J 0 bases; bases outside gene matches: 10. This CDR3 has 20 residues. Germline lookup yields CDR1 KGHSH and CDR2 LQKENI. The CDR3 DNA reads TGTGCCAGCTCACCACCTCAATCCGGGACAGGACGCTCTGGGGCCAACGTCCTGACTTTC. This gives the protein CASSPPQSGTGRSGANVLTF. Combining the CDR3 with reference TRBV18 and TRBJ2-6 gives the whole variable domain NAGVMQNPRHLVRRRGQEARLRCSPMKGHSHVYWYRQLPEEGLKFMVYLQKENIIDESGMPKERFSAEFPKEGPSILRIQQVVRGDSAAYFCASSPPQSGTGRSGANVLTFGAGSRLTVL.

This clone appeared once. J is TRBJ1-2 and V is TRBV6-5; no reliable D call. With 0 bases removed from V and 4 bases from J, the gap between germline ends came to 9 bases. CDR3 length: 14 residues. Germline loops: CDR1 MNHEY, CDR2 SVGAGI. CDR3 protein: CASSYSGRGYGYTF. The CDR3 region has the DNA TGTGCCAGCAGTTACTCCGGACGAGGCTATGGCTACACCTTC.

The rearrangement uses TRBV2 and TRBJ1-2; 9 positions agree with TRBD1. The CDR3 totals 13 residues. The J segment lost 3 bases and the V segment lost 8 bases, leaving 4 bases of the junction unmatched. Germline CDR1 and CDR2: SNHLY and FYNNEI. CDR3 coding DNA: TGTGCCAGCCAGGGACAGGGCCACTATGGCTACACCTTC. Amino acid sequence: CASQGQGHYGYTF.

The genes are TRBV5-1 and TRBJ2-2, with a tentative D call TRBD1 (5 bases). The CDR3 length is 20 residues. Between the trimmed V and J ends, which lost 4 bases and 2 bases, there was a span of 27 bases. Germline V gene sequence: CDR1 SGHRS, CDR2 YFSETQ. CDR3 loop: CASSRSFPGSFDSNTGELFF. CDR3 nucleotides: TGCGCCAGCAGCCGGTCGTTCCCTGGATCTTTCGACAGTAACACCGGGGAGCTGTTTTTT.

The chain recombines TRBV7-9 with TRBJ2-2; no definite D call. The length of the CDR3 is 16 residues. V was shortened by 1 base and J by 1 base, with 10 bases between the two germline ends. Germline lookup yields CDR1 SEHNR and CDR2 FQNEAQ (reference sequence). This chain's CDR3 is CASSLEGRRNTGELFF. CDR3 DNA sequence: TGTGCCAGCAGCTTAGAGGGCAGGCGGAACACCGGGGAGCTGTTTTTT.